One TCR beta chain is described in this entry. Its target is unknown. This record belongs to a study of a mutant IDH1 vaccine in newly diagnosed glioma. Study details: Former treatment meant radiotherapy, temozolomide, or both; the majority had gotten both. The timing of visit V12 was week 35, and that of visit V13 was week 47.

Whole-study results and caveats: Any relationship between pseudoprogression and changes in top peripheral T cell clonotypes seemed absent.

The repertoire was sequenced with immunoSEQ multiplex PCR; TCRdb's copy has only in-frame clones and lacks some. The repertoire holds around 50,000 clones, with under 90% as singletons. J gave up 1 base and V 0 bases, and 3 bases lay outside the gene matches. The CDR3 extends over 15 amino acids. Per the germline V gene, CDR1 is MNHEY and CDR2 is SVGAGI. Time point denoted: week 35, safety follow-up. Doses comprised 300 ug of mutant IDH1 20-mer peptide each, plus topical imiquimod. The V and J genes are TRBV6-5 and TRBJ2-7; 7 positions agree with TRBD2. The sequencing used PBMCs, collected from a glioma patient whose treatment included an IDH1 peptide vaccine. This TCR was recovered from a woman between 18 and 29 years old with glioma. This CDR3 reads CASSYSLAASYEQYF. DNA for the CDR3: TGTGCCAGCAGTTACTCTCTAGCGGCGTCCTACGAGCAGTACTTC.